The rows below give T cell receptor beta chains drawn from one sample of a study of T cell responses to AZD1222 COVID-19 vaccine. Data came from immunoSEQ multiplex PCR; TCRdb stores just in-frame clones and leaves some out. The sample lists 150,000 to 200,000 clones, roughly 92% occurring once. The material sequenced was peripheral blood, taken on day 0 of AZD1222 vaccination. These receptors were collected from an adult in good health. Both conserved end residues are part of each CDR3. D genes are given only for firm matches. Clone size is stated in some rows and not others, as once, few, many or a class when expanded.

TRBJ1-2 | NA | TRBV7-3 | NA | CASSLGQNYGYTF | TGTGCCAGCAGCTTGGGCCAGAACTATGGCTACACCTTC
TRBJ2-1 | NA | TRBV12-5 | NA | CASGLEVGPYNEQFF | TGTGCTAGTGGTTTGGAGGTGGGGCCCTACAATGAGCAGTTCTTC
TRBJ1-4 | NA | TRBV5-1 | NA | CASSLMGGTSNEKLFF | TGCGCCAGCAGCTTGATGGGGGGTACTAGTAATGAAAAACTGTTTTTT
TRBJ2-3 | NA | TRBV7-2 | NA | CASSPQGPSTDTQYF | TGTGCCAGCAGCCCACAAGGCCCTAGCACAGATACGCAGTATTTT
TRBJ2-3 | NA | TRBV14 | NA | CASSLLGGATDTQYF | TGTGCCAGCAGCCTTCTGGGGGGGGCAACAGATACGCAGTATTTT
TRBJ2-2 | NA | TRBV5-5 | NA | CASSPTPGGASTGELFF | TGTGCCAGCAGCCCCACGCCGGGGGGCGCGTCCACCGGGGAGCTGTTTTTT
TRBJ2-6 | NA | TRBV24-1 | NA | CATSPNGAEGSGANVLTF | TGTGCCACCTCACCCAACGGGGCTGAGGGCTCTGGGGCCAACGTCCTGACTTTC
TRBJ1-1 | NA | TRBV3-1/TRBV3-2 | TRBD1 | CASSPTGGGSEAFF | TGTGCCAGCAGCCCAACAGGGGGCGGGAGTGAAGCTTTCTTT
TRBJ2-7 | NA | TRBV2 | NA | CASSEQGYEQYF | TGTGCCAGCAGTGAACAGGGTTACGAGCAGTACTTC
TRBJ1-6 | NA | TRBV7-3 | NA | CASSLQGSNSPLHF | TGTGCCAGCAGCTTACAGGGGTCCAATTCACCCCTCCACTTT
TRBJ1-5 | NA | TRBV15 | TRBD1 | CATSIQTGSNQPQHF | TGTGCCACCAGCATTCAGACAGGGAGCAATCAGCCCCAGCATTTT
TRBJ1-4 | NA | TRBV6-4 | TRBD1 | CASGQVFANEKLFF | TGTGCCAGTGGACAGGTTTTTGCTAATGAAAAACTGTTTTTT
TRBJ1-3 | NA | TRBV19 | NA | CASKSGNTIYF | TGTGCCAGTAAGAGCGGAAACACCATATATTTT
TRBJ2-3 | once | TRBV11-1 | NA | CASSLVGRGTDTQYF | TGTGCCAGCAGCTTAGTGGGGAGAGGGACAGATACGCAGTATTTT
TRBJ2-7 | NA | TRBV30 | TRBD2 | CASGWGGYEQYF | TGTGCCTCGGGTTGGGGGGGATACGAGCAGTACTTC
TRBJ1-2 | NA | TRBV6-5 | NA | CASQGLNYGYTF | TGTGCCAGCCAGGGCCTTAACTATGGCTACACCTTC
TRBJ2-1 | once | TRBV6-2/TRBV6-3 | NA | CASSPRPQGYNEQFF | TGTGCCAGCAGCCCTCGCCCACAGGGCTACAATGAGCAGTTCTTC
TRBJ1-3 | few | TRBV18 | NA | CASSPRGDTRDTIYF | TGTGCCAGCTCACCACGTGGGGACACCCGGGACACCATATATTTT
TRBJ1-1 | NA | TRBV6-5 | TRBD1 | CASRTGERGGTEAFF | TGTGCCAGCAGGACAGGGGAGCGCGGGGGCACTGAAGCTTTCTTT